The T cell receptor beta chain described here comes from a study of T cell changes during pregnancy in multiple sclerosis. Libraries were prepared by immunoSEQ multiplex PCR; TCRdb keeps only in-frame clonotypes and omits some of them. The table includes under 110,000 clones, around 92% detected once. CDR1 SGHVS and CDR2 FQNEAQ come from the germline V gene. The CDR3 consists of 16 residues. Trimming removed 5 bases from V and 2 bases from J; junction bases left unmatched: 7. The source is a female donor with multiple sclerosis, enrolled in a pregnancy study. Material: peripheral blood, obtained in the second trimester of pregnancy. The rearrangement links TRBV7-8 to TRBJ2-3; 10 bases map to TRBD2. The CDR3 region has the DNA TGTGCCAGCAGCGACTTTCTAGCGGGAGACACAGATACGCAGTATTTT. Protein: CASSDFLAGDTDTQYF.